This T cell receptor (beta chain) comes out of a study of T cell repertoires in cytomegalovirus infection. A single record per CDR3 protein comes from TCRdb applying MiXCR to the reads. The table has 830,000 or so distinct CDR3 sequences, 32% seen once. This clonotype was seen a handful of times. Antigen: not known. Study-level findings and limits: Cumulative public TCR beta family frequency identified CMV carriers with the relevant HLA.

J was trimmed by 2 bases and V by 6 bases; bases with no gene match: 3. The CDR3 runs to 13 residues. The source was cultured CD8+ T cells from PBMCs, collected from culture after CMV antigen stimulation. The receptor comes from a human donor in good health (CMV status not recorded). Some clones in this sample may be carry-over from other donors' samples. The J gene is TRBJ2-5, the V gene TRBV12-3 or TRBV12-4; 7 bases match TRBD2. In DNA form, the CDR3 reads TGTGCCAGCAGGGGAGCGGGGCAAGAGACCCAGTACTTC. Translation: CASRGAGQETQYF.